The rows below give T cell receptor beta chains drawn from one sample of a study of beta chain features in type 1 diabetes. Measured with immunoSEQ multiplex PCR; TCRdb has only the in-frame clones, and not every one. The sample gives 150,000 to 200,000 clones, about 8.3% of which show up once; 0.54% is in the top ten. The sample taken for sequencing was central memory CD4+ T cells from blood. The receptors here all came from a young woman with type 1 diabetes. The CDR3 runs from the conserved cysteine through the conserved F or W. The D gene is left open where the match is weak. Clone size is given for some rows only: seen once, a few or many times, or a class if the clone is expanded.

>-|TRBJ1-4|TRBV6-5|-
TGTGCCAGCAGGAGCTGGGAGCATAAGAGCGGACTGTTTTTT
CASRSWEHKSGLFF
>-|TRBJ1-1|TRBV7-3|-
TGTGCCAGCAGCCCGACAGGTCCCAGGACTGAAGCTTTCTTT
CASSPTGPRTEAFF
>-|TRBJ2-7|TRBV27|few
TGTGCCAGCACCCCTACGTGGGCGGGGGAGCAGTACTTC
CASTPTWAGEQYF
>TRBD2|TRBJ2-1|TRBV9|many
TGTGCCAGCAGCGTAGTGGGACTAGCGACCAATGAGCAGTTCTTC
CASSVVGLATNEQFF
>TRBD1|TRBJ1-2|TRBV18|few
TGTGCCAGCTCACCGGGACAGGGTCCGAACTATGGCTACACCTTC
CASSPGQGPNYGYTF
>TRBD1|TRBJ1-2|TRBV29-1|few
TGCAGCGTTGAAGTCGGGACAGGGTATTCGAGGGGCTATGGCTACACCTTC
CSVEVGTGYSRGYGYTF
>-|TRBJ2-7|TRBV29-1|-
TGCAGCGTTGGGGTAGGGGTTTCCTACGAGCAGTACTTC
CSVGVGVSYEQYF
>-|TRBJ2-7|TRBV18|-
TGTGCCAGCTCACCAGAGGTGGGCAGGGGCGCCTACGAGCAGTACTTC
CASSPEVGRGAYEQYF
>-|TRBJ2-1|TRBV6-5|few
TGTGCCAGCAGTTACGTAGAGGCTTTTGTGAATGAGCAGTTCTTC
CASSYVEAFVNEQFF
>-|TRBJ2-3|TRBV6-1|few
TGTGCCAGCAGTGAAAGGAGGGGCACAGATACGCAGTATTTT
CASSERRGTDTQYF
>-|TRBJ2-2|TRBV29-1|-
TGCAGCGTTGAGTCCGGGTCGAACACCGGGGAGCTGTTTTTT
CSVESGSNTGELFF
>-|TRBJ2-3|TRBV7-2|few
TGTGCCAGCAGTTCTACCGCGATCAGCACAGATACGCAGTATTTT
CASSSTAISTDTQYF
>-|TRBJ2-3|TRBV5-1|few
TGCGCCAGCAGCACCGGTGGGGGGTATACGCAGTATTTT
CASSTGGGYTQYF
>-|TRBJ1-5|TRBV5-6|-
TGTGCCAGCAGCTTGAGGTTTGGAGGGAATCAGCCCCAGCATTTT
CASSLRFGGNQPQHF
>TRBD2|TRBJ2-7|TRBV2|-
TGTGCCAGCAGTGATCGGCTAGCGGCCTCCTACGAGCAGTACTTC
CASSDRLAASYEQYF
>TRBD1|TRBJ2-1|TRBV6-5|-
TGTGCCAGCAGTTACTCGACAGGGCTCTACAATGAGCAGTTCTTC
CASSYSTGLYNEQFF
>-|TRBJ2-5|TRBV18|few
TGTGCCAGCTCACCAGGCCATCAAGAGACCCAGTACTTC
CASSPGHQETQYF
>-|TRBJ1-2|TRBV7-9|few
TGTGCCAGCAGCAGGGACACCTATGGCTACACCTTC
CASSRDTYGYTF
>-|TRBJ1-5|TRBV6-6|-
TGTGCCAGCAGGGAGGGTCCCTCTCATCAGCCCCAGCATTTT
CASREGPSHQPQHF
>-|TRBJ1-3|TRBV2|-
TGTGCCAGCAGTCAGAACAGGGTCTCTGGAAACACCATATATTTT
CASSQNRVSGNTIYF
>-|TRBJ1-1|TRBV30|-
TGTGCCTGGAGGCGGAATAGCCTGGGAGCTTTCTTT
CAWRRNSLGAFF
>-|TRBJ1-5|TRBV9|-
TGTGCCAGCAGCGTAGATTCAGGCTATCAGCCCCAGCATTTT
CASSVDSGYQPQHF
>TRBD2|TRBJ2-1|TRBV6-5|-
TGTGCCAGCAGTGCGAGCGGGGGGGGGTACAATGAGCAGTTCTTC
CASSASGGGYNEQFF
>-|TRBJ2-5|TRBV4-3|many
TGCGCCAGCAGCCCGGTGGGTAGGGAGGAGACCCAGTACTTC
CASSPVGREETQYF
>TRBD1|TRBJ2-1|TRBV7-2|-
TGTGCCAGCAGCTTCAACCGGGACAGAACCTACAATGAGCAGTTCTTC
CASSFNRDRTYNEQFF
>TRBD2|TRBJ2-2|TRBV2|few
TGTGCCAGCAGGAGGGACGGGGGGGCGTGGGTCCCGAACACCGGGGAGCTGTTTTTT
CASRRDGGAWVPNTGELFF
>-|TRBJ2-6|TRBV5-6|few
TGTGCCAGCAGCTTGCGAGGGCTCGGGGCCAACGTCCTGACTTTC
CASSLRGLGANVLTF
>TRBD2|TRBJ2-7|TRBV10-3|-
TGTGCCATCAGAGCAAGGACTAGCGGGGACTACGAGCAGTACTTC
CAIRARTSGDYEQYF
>TRBD1|TRBJ2-3|TRBV5-1|-
TGCGCCAGCAGCTTGGTTGTCAGGGGGCAGGCAGATACGCAGTATTTT
CASSLVVRGQADTQYF
>-|TRBJ2-6|TRBV7-8|-
TGTGCCAGCAGCCCGAGGGATGTAGGGGCCAACGTCCTGACTTTC
CASSPRDVGANVLTF
>-|TRBJ2-7|TRBV6-5|-
TGTGCCAGCAGCCCCCGAGGCGTAACCTACGAGCAGTACTTC
CASSPRGVTYEQYF
>TRBD1|TRBJ2-5|TRBV7-7|-
TGTGCTAGCAGCAATGGACAGGTCGAGACCCAGTACTTC
CASSNGQVETQYF
>-|TRBJ1-1|TRBV10-3|-
TGTGCCATCAGTGTTCAGTTGAACACTGAAGCTTTCTTT
CAISVQLNTEAFF
>-|TRBJ2-7|TRBV5-1|-
TGCGCCAGCAGCGCCCGGGCCATACAGGGACCCTCCTACGAGCAGTACTTC
CASSARAIQGPSYEQYF
>TRBD1|TRBJ1-2|TRBV28|-
TGTGCCAGCAGGGGGACAGGGGGCGCCTATGGCTACACCTTC
CASRGTGGAYGYTF
>TRBD2|TRBJ2-5|TRBV7-2|few
TGTGCCAGCAGCTTATCCGAGACTAGCGGCCCAGGGGCCCAGTACTTC
CASSLSETSGPGAQYF
>-|TRBJ1-6|TRBV5-1|-
TGCGCCAGCAGCTTGGACATAGGAGCCAATTCACCCCTCCACTTT
CASSLDIGANSPLHF
>-|TRBJ2-3|TRBV5-1|few
TGCGCCAGCAGCTTGTTTCCTAGCACAGATACGCAGTATTTT
CASSLFPSTDTQYF
>TRBD1|TRBJ2-5|TRBV29-1|-
TGCAGCGTTGAACAGGGGGCACGAGAGACCCAGTACTTC
CSVEQGARETQYF
>TRBD1|TRBJ1-1|TRBV6-5|few
TGTGCCAGCAGTCGGGGACAGGGCGCTTTCTTT
CASSRGQGAFF
>-|TRBJ2-3|TRBV7-9|few
TGTGCCAGCACGACCCTGGCGGGGAAGGGCACAGATACGCAGTATTTT
CASTTLAGKGTDTQYF
>-|TRBJ2-7|TRBV28|few
TGTGCCAGCAGCCGAACAGATTCCTACGAGCAGTACTTC
CASSRTDSYEQYF